The TCR beta chain described here comes from a study of siplizumab effects on memory and regulatory T cells. Study-wide results and caveats: Versus roughly 27% in controls, the mappable alloreactive CD4+ clones averaged around 65% Treg-derived with siplizumab. Proliferating siplizumab-culture Tregs lacked confirmation of suppressive function. Major contributors to the alloresponse seemed to be naive T cells, which also appeared more diverse than memory cells.

On this clone: Its cognate antigen is unknown.

This CDR3 comprises 13 residues. V was cut by 7 bases and J by 8 bases, with 15 bases left in between. Germline V gene lookup returns CDR1 MNHEY and CDR2 SMNVEV (reference sequence). The method was immunoSEQ multiplex PCR; TCRdb's version includes in-frame clones alone and lacks a portion of them. The sample contains some 100,000 clones, 80% to 95% of which appear only once. The chain combines TRBV27 with TRBJ2-1, with D tentatively TRBD1 (5 bases). The TCR sequence derives from a human donor in good health. Sequencing was carried out using CD4+ T cells sorted from blood. The CDR3 region is CASTAAGFDEQFF. The CDR3 DNA is TGTGCCAGCACCGCGGCAGGGTTCGATGAGCAGTTCTTC.